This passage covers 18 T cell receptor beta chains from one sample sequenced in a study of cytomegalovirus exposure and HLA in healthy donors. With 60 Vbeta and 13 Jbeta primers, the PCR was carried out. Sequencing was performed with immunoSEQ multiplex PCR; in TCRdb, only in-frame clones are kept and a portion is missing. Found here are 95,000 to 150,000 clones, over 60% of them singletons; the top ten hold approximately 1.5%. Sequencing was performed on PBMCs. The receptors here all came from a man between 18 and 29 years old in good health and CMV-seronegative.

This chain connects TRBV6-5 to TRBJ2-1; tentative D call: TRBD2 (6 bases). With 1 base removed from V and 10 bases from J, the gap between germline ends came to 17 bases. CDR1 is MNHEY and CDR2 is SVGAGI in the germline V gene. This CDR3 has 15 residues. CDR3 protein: CASSYLQSSRGEQFF. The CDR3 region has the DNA TGTGCCAGCAGTTACTTACAGAGCTCCCGGGGGGAGCAGTTCTTC.

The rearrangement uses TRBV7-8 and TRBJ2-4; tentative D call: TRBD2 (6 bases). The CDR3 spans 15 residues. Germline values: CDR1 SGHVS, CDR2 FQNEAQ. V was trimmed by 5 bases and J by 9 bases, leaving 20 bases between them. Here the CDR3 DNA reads TGTGCCAGCAGCACCATCAGCGGGCGCCCGGGCATTCAGTACTTC. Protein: CASSTISGRPGIQYF.

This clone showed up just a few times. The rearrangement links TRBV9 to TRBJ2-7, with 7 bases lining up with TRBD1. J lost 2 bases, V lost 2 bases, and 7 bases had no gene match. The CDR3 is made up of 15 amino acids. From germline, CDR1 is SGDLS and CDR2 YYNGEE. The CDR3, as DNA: TGTGCCAGCAGCGTTGCCGGGACAGCTACCTACGAGCAGTACTTC. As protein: CASSVAGTATYEQYF.

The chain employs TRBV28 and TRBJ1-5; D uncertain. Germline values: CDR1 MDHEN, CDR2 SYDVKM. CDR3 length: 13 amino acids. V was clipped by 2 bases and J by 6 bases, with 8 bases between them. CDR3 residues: CASSLPPFQPQHF. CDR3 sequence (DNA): TGTGCCAGCAGTTTACCCCCTTTTCAGCCCCAGCATTTT.

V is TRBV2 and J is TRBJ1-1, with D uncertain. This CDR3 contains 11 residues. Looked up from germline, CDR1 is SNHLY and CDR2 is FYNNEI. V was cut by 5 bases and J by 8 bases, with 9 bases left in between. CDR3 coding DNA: TGTGCCAGCAGTCGGGATCTAGAAGCTTTCTTT. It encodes CASSRDLEAFF.

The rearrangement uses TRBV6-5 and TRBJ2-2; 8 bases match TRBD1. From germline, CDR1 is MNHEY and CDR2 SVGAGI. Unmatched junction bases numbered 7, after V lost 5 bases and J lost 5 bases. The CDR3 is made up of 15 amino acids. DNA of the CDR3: TGTGCCAGCAGTACCAGAGACAGGGGTACCGGGGAGCTGTTTTTT. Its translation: CASSTRDRGTGELFF.

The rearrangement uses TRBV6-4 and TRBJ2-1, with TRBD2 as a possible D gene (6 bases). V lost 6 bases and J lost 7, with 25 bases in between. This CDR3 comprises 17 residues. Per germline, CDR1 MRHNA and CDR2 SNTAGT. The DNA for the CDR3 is TGTGCCAGCAGCGATAGGAGAGTGGGGGGACTCGCGAATGAGCAGTTCTTC. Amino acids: CASSDRRVGGLANEQFF.

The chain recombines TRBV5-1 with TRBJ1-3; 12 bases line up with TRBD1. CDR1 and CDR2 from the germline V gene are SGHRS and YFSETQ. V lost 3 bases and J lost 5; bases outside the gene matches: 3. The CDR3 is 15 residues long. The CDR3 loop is CASSWGTGGRNTIYF. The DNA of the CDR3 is TGCGCCAGCAGCTGGGGGACAGGGGGCCGAAACACCATATATTTT. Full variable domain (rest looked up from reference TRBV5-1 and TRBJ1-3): KAGVTQTPRYLIKTRGQQVTLSCSPISGHRSVSWYQQTPGQGLQFLFEYFSETQRNKGNFPGRFSGRQFSNSRSEMNVSTLELGDSALYLCASSWGTGGRNTIYFGEGSWLTVV.

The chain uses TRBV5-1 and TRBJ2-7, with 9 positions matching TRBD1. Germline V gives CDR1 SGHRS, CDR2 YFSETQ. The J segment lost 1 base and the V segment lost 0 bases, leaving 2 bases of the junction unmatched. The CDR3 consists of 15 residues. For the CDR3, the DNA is TGCGCCAGCAGCTTGGGGACAGGGGCTTCCTACGAGCAGTACTTC. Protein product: CASSLGTGASYEQYF.

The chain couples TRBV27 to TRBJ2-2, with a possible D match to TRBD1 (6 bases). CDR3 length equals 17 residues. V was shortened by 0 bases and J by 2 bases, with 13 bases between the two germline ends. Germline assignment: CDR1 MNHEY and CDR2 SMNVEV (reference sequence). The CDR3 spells CASSLSRSRGNTGELFF. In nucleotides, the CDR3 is TGTGCCAGCAGTTTATCGAGGTCCAGGGGCAACACCGGGGAGCTGTTTTTT.

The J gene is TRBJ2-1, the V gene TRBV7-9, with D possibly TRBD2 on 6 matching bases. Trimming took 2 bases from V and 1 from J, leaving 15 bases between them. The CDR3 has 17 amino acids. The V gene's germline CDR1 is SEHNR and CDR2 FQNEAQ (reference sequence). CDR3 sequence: CASSLSPLGGSYNEQFF. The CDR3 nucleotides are TGTGCCAGCAGCTTATCCCCCCTTGGGGGGTCCTACAATGAGCAGTTCTTC. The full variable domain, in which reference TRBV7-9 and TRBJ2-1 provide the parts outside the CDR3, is DTGVSQNPRHKITKRGQNVTFRCDPISEHNRLYWYRQTLGQGPEFLTYFQNEAQLEKSRLLSDRFSAERPKGSFSTLEIQRTEQGDSAMYLCASSLSPLGGSYNEQFFGPGTRLTVL.

The CDR3 DNA reads TGTGCCAGCAGCTTTTACAGGAGACGAGCCTACGAGCAGTACTTC. Translating it yields CASSFYRRRAYEQYF. This chain joins TRBV5-4 and TRBJ2-7; the D gene is possibly TRBD1 (5 bases). This CDR3 contains 15 residues. The germline CDR1 and CDR2 sequences are SGHNT and YYREEE (reference sequence). Trimming took 2 bases from V and 2 from J, leaving 14 bases between them.

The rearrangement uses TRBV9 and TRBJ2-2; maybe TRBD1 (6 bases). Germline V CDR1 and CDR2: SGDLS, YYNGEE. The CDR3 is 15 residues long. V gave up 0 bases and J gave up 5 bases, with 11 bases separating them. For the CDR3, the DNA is TGTGCCAGCAGCGTAGACCCCAGGGGAACCGGGGAGCTGTTTTTT. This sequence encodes CASSVDPRGTGELFF. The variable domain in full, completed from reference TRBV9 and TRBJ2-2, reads DSGVTQTPKHLITATGQRVTLRCSPRSGDLSVYWYQQSLDQGLQFLIQYYNGEERAKGNILERFSAQQFPDLHSELNLSSLELGDSALYFCASSVDPRGTGELFFGEGSRLTVL.

In DNA, the CDR3 is TGTGCCAGCAGGGGGACAGGGAATAGCAATCAGCCCCAGCATTTT. It codes for CASRGTGNSNQPQHF. The chain couples TRBV6-1 to TRBJ1-5; TRBD1 matches at 9 bases. Germline V gene data show CDR1 as MNHNS and CDR2 as SASEGT. The CDR3 contains 15 residues. V lost 6 bases and J lost 0; bases outside the gene matches: 3.

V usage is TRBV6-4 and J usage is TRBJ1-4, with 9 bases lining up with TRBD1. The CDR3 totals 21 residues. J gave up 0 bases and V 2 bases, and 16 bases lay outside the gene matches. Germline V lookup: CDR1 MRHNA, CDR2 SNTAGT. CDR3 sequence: CASSDVDSRTGEGATNEKLFF. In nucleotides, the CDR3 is TGTGCCAGCAGTGACGTCGATTCCCGGACAGGGGAGGGAGCAACTAATGAAAAACTGTTTTTT.

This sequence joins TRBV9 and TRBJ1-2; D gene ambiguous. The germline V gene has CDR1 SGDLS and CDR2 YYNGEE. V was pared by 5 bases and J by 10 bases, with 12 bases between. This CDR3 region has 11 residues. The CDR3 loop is CASSKGSLYTF. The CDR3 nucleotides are TGTGCCAGCAGTAAAGGGAGTCTCTACACCTTC.

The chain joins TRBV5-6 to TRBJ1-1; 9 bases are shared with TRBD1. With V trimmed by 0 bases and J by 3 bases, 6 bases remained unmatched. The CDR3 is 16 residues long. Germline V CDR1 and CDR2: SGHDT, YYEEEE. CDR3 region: CASSLDRGRRDTEAFF. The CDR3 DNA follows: TGTGCCAGCAGCTTGGACAGGGGGCGCCGGGACACTGAAGCTTTCTTT.

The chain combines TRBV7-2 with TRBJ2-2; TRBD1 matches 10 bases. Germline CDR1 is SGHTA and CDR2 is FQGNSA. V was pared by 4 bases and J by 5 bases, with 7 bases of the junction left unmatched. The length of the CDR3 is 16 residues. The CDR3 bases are TGTGCCAGCAGCTCTCGACAGGGGGCGCAAACCGGGGAGCTGTTTTTT. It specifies CASSSRQGAQTGELFF. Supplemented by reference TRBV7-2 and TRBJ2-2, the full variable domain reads GAGVSQSPSNKVTEKGKDVELRCDPISGHTALYWYRQSLGQGLEFLIYFQGNSAPDKSGLPSDRFSAERTGGSVSTLTIQRTQQEDSAVYLCASSSRQGAQTGELFFGEGSRLTVL.